This TCR beta chain comes out of a study of blood T cell repertoires in COVID-19. Here immunoSEQ multiplex PCR was the method, and the copy in TCRdb shows in-frame clones only, minus some. The data contain hundreds of thousands of clones, 89% of them seen just once; the ten biggest clones take up around 3%. What was sequenced was peripheral blood. This sequence was found in a woman in her thirties with COVID-19, enrolled during active disease.

CDR3 amino acids: CASFPGQGSGYTF. The CDR3 bases are TGTGCCAGCTTTCCGGGACAGGGGAGTGGCTACACCTTC. The rearrangement uses TRBV12-3 or TRBV12-4 and TRBJ1-2; 10 positions agree with TRBD1. V gave up 8 bases and J gave up 7 bases; unmatched junction bases: 7. This CDR3 is built from 13 residues.